Shown below are 25 T cell receptor beta chains from a single sample sequenced in a study of cytotoxic CD8 clonotypes in ibrutinib-treated CLL. Sequencing was performed with immunoSEQ multiplex PCR; in TCRdb, only in-frame clones are kept and a portion is missing. Of 150,000 to 200,000 clones in the sample, about 88% are singletons; the top ten hold roughly 3%. This specimen was PBMCs, taken at disease progression, from a patient treated with ibrutinib. Every receptor here comes from a human donor with chronic lymphocytic leukemia.

The rearrangement joins TRBV27 to TRBJ2-1; 7 bases line up with TRBD1. This CDR3 is built from 14 residues. Germline V gene data show CDR1 as MNHEY and CDR2 as SMNVEV (reference sequence). The junction had 6 bases not matched to a gene; V was cut back by 4 bases and J by 6 bases. CDR3 DNA sequence: TGTGCCAGCAGTTCTCGCAGGGGGTCCAATGAGCAGTTCTTC. Translation gives CASSSRRGSNEQFF.

The V gene is TRBV7-9, the J gene TRBJ2-2, with D perhaps being TRBD1 or TRBD2 (5 bases each). Germline V gene lookup returns CDR1 SEHNR and CDR2 FQNEAQ (reference sequence). This CDR3 has 15 residues. V was clipped by 2 bases and J by 2 bases, with 9 bases between them. The CDR3 spells CASSLMGVNTGELFF. The CDR3 DNA reads TGTGCCAGCAGCTTAATGGGGGTTAACACCGGGGAGCTGTTTTTT.

This sequence joins TRBV6-5 and TRBJ2-7; the D is unclear. The germline V gene has CDR1 MNHEY and CDR2 SVGAGI. The CDR3 contains 12 residues. V was clipped by 6 bases and J by 2 bases, with 8 bases between them. This chain's CDR3 is CASSPDPYEQYF. CDR3 nucleotides: TGTGCCAGCAGCCCCGACCCCTACGAGCAGTACTTC.

This clone was detected a few times. This chain links TRBV29-1 with TRBJ1-2; the D gene is possibly TRBD1 (6 bases). Looked up from germline, CDR1 is SQVTM and CDR2 is ANQGSEA. The V and J ends lost 6 bases and 7 bases respectively, with 15 bases between them. There are 12 residues in the CDR3. The CDR3 protein is CSVILTGFGYTF. CDR3 coding DNA: TGCAGCGTAATACTAACAGGGTTTGGCTACACCTTC.

The chain recombines TRBV5-1 with TRBJ1-4; D is ambiguous. With 5 bases removed from V and 0 bases from J, the gap between germline ends came to 11 bases. The CDR3 sequence is 15 residues long. Germline-derived CDR1 and CDR2 are SGHRS and YFSETQ. The CDR3 spells CASREQQTTNEKLFF. The DNA of the CDR3 is TGCGCCAGCAGGGAGCAGCAGACAACTAATGAAAAACTGTTTTTT.

The chain joins TRBV5-4 to TRBJ1-2, with 8 bases fitting TRBD1. The CDR3 runs to 13 residues. The V and J ends lost 4 bases and 4 bases, in that order; junction bases with no gene match: 3. CDR1 and CDR2 from the germline V gene are SGHNT and YYREEE (reference sequence). The CDR3 protein is CASSQGAGYGYTF. CDR3 DNA: TGTGCCAGCAGCCAGGGGGCGGGCTATGGCTACACCTTC.

This chain joins TRBV11-2 and TRBJ1-1; D perhaps matches TRBD1 (6 bases). The ends were cut back, 4 bases at V and 1 base at J, with 13 bases in the middle. The CDR3 extends over 15 amino acids. Germline V lookup: CDR1 SGHAT, CDR2 FQNNGV. The CDR3: CASSSRGAGNTEAFF. The CDR3 DNA sequence: TGTGCCAGCAGCTCAAGGGGGGCGGGGAACACTGAAGCTTTCTTT.

The chain joins TRBV27 to TRBJ2-1, with 9 bases that match TRBD2. Germline loops: CDR1 MNHEY, CDR2 SMNVEV (reference sequence). Trimming took 3 bases from V and 8 from J; bases not matched to a gene: 8. The CDR3 contains 15 residues. This chain's CDR3 is CASSFPGLASYEQFF. The CDR3 nucleotides read TGTGCCAGCAGTTTCCCCGGACTAGCGAGTTATGAGCAGTTCTTC.

The chain combines TRBV27 with TRBJ2-7, with no clear D. V lost 3 bases, J lost 6 bases, and 12 bases lay in between. The germline CDR1 and CDR2 sequences are MNHEY and SMNVEV (reference sequence). The CDR3 loop spans 13 amino acids. The CDR3 is CASSFLDLFEQYF. Here the CDR3 DNA reads TGTGCCAGCAGTTTCTTGGATCTCTTCGAGCAGTACTTC.

The J gene is TRBJ2-3, the V gene TRBV27; no reliable D call. The CDR3 loop spans 13 amino acids. The V and J ends lost 8 bases and 5 bases respectively, with 14 bases between them. Per germline, CDR1 MNHEY and CDR2 SMNVEV (reference sequence). The CDR3 DNA reads TGTGCCAGCCTTCCTCGCGGAAGAGATACGCAGTATTTT. Its translation is CASLPRGRDTQYF.

The CDR3 is CASSDLRRSYGYTF. The CDR3 DNA sequence: TGTGCCAGCAGTGATTTACGGCGGTCTTATGGCTACACCTTC. The rearrangement joins TRBV6-1 to TRBJ1-2; D is unresolved. The CDR3 is 14 amino acids. The germline CDR1 and CDR2 sequences are MNHNS and SASEGT. Trimming took off 3 bases at V and 5 bases at J, with 13 bases between the two ends.

The rearrangement links TRBV15 to TRBJ1-2, with a weak D call TRBD1 (5 bases). The germline CDR1 and CDR2 sequences are LNHNV and YYDKDF (reference sequence). V was shortened by 5 bases and J by 7 bases, with 26 bases between the two germline ends. CDR3 length: 17 amino acids. This CDR3 is CATSPRGQGFSYSGYTF. In DNA form, the CDR3 reads TGTGCCACCAGCCCCCGGGGCCAGGGTTTCAGCTATAGTGGCTACACCTTC.

The V gene is TRBV7-2, the J gene TRBJ1-1; D not certain. This CDR3 is built from 14 residues. With 2 bases removed from V and 1 base from J, the gap between germline ends came to 8 bases. CDR1 and CDR2 from the germline V gene are SGHTA and FQGNSA. This chain's CDR3 is CASSLTLRNTEAFF. The CDR3 nucleotides read TGTGCCAGCAGCTTAACCTTGCGGAACACTGAAGCTTTCTTT.

This clone has only one observation. J is TRBJ2-1 and V is TRBV5-3; the D gene is possibly TRBD2 (6 bases). TRBV5-3 is flagged as an ORF with uncertain function. There are 17 residues in the CDR3. Trimming shortened V by 5 bases and J by 3 bases, and 21 bases separated the two germline ends. The CDR3 bases are TGTGCCAGAAGTTGGGGTTGGCGGGGCTCAGACTACAATGAGCAGTTCTTC. It specifies CARSWGWRGSDYNEQFF.

The V gene is TRBV2, the J gene TRBJ2-1; 10 bases align to TRBD2. This CDR3 region has 15 residues. V lost 9 bases and J lost 4; bases outside the gene matches: 9. Germline loops: CDR1 SNHLY, CDR2 FYNNEI. CDR3 residues: CARTGTSGAYNEQFF. The CDR3 region has the DNA TGTGCCAGGACGGGTACTAGCGGGGCATACAATGAGCAGTTCTTC.

The chain is built from TRBV7-8 and TRBJ2-5; TRBD2 might be the D (7 bases). From germline, CDR1 is SGHVS and CDR2 FQNEAQ. The CDR3 totals 16 residues. With 4 bases removed from V and 1 base from J, the gap between germline ends came to 16 bases. CDR3 residues: CASSYTEGGVQETQYF. CDR3 DNA sequence: TGTGCCAGCAGCTACACCGAGGGGGGGGTCCAAGAGACCCAGTACTTC. The entire variable domain, with the rest obtained from reference TRBV7-8 and TRBJ2-5, is as follows: GAGVSQSPRYKVAKRGQDVALRCDPISGHVSLFWYQQALGQGPEFLTYFQNEAQLDKSGLPSDRFFAERPEGSVSTLKIQRTQQEDSAVYLCASSYTEGGVQETQYFGPGTRLLVL.

The table lists this clone with a count of one. The gene calls are TRBV15 and TRBJ1-2; TRBD1 is a possible D gene (6 bases). CDR3 length equals 15 residues. With 3 bases removed from V and 8 bases from J, the gap between germline ends came to 19 bases. CDR1 LNHNV and CDR2 YYDKDF come from the germline V gene (reference sequence). This chain's CDR3 is CATSRGSDRLWGYTF. For the CDR3, the DNA is TGTGCCACCAGCAGGGGGTCAGACAGGCTCTGGGGCTACACCTTC.

The chain is built from TRBV30 and TRBJ1-5; D remains unclear. The CDR3 has 13 amino acids. Germline V gene data show CDR1 as GTSNPN and CDR2 as SVGIG (reference sequence). Trimming shortened V by 3 bases and J by 2 bases, and 8 bases separated the two germline ends. The CDR3 DNA follows: TGTGCCTGGAGGGGTAGCGGCAATCAGCCCCAGCATTTT. This translates into CAWRGSGNQPQHF.

In its sample, this clone was seen once. V usage is TRBV7-3 and J usage is TRBJ1-5; D perhaps matches TRBD1 (6 bases). Germline V gene data show CDR1 as SGHTA and CDR2 as FQGTGA. The CDR3 covers 15 residues. Trimming removed 6 bases from V and 7 bases from J, with 19 bases in between. CDR3 sequence (DNA): TGTGCCAGCAGTCTAAACGGGGGGCGAGGGCAGCCCCAGCATTTT. The encoded protein is CASSLNGGRGQPQHF.

The chain is built from TRBV29-1 and TRBJ1-1; no clear D. There are 14 residues in the CDR3. The ends were cut back, 5 bases at V and 4 bases at J, with 17 bases in the middle. CDR1 and CDR2 (germline): SQVTM, ANQGSEA. CDR3 sequence: CSVHPPAGPTEAFF. The CDR3 DNA follows: TGCAGCGTTCACCCGCCGGCGGGTCCCACTGAAGCTTTCTTT.

The chain recombines TRBV7-2 with TRBJ2-5; 11 bases agree with TRBD2. The CDR3 runs 16 residues. Germline lookup yields CDR1 SGHTA and CDR2 FQGNSA. V was clipped by 5 bases and J by 2 bases; unmatched bases: 7. The chain's CDR3 is CASSTQTSGNQETQYF. DNA for the CDR3: TGTGCCAGCAGCACCCAGACTAGCGGGAATCAAGAGACCCAGTACTTC.

The genes are TRBV18 and TRBJ1-2; D gene unclear. Germline assignment: CDR1 KGHSH and CDR2 LQKENI. This CDR3 is built from 14 residues. V lost 8 bases, J lost 2 bases, and 15 bases lay in between. The CDR3 reads CASQASGINYGYTF. CDR3 DNA sequence: TGTGCCAGCCAGGCCTCGGGGATAAACTATGGCTACACCTTC.

In this sample, this clone turned up once. The CDR3 is CASSRRGIEAFF. The DNA for the CDR3 is TGTGCCAGCAGCAGGAGGGGGATTGAAGCTTTCTTT. This chain uses TRBV21-1 with TRBJ1-1. TRBV21-1 is reported as a pseudogene. This CDR3 has 12 amino acids.

V is TRBV5-1 and J is TRBJ1-2; D uncertain. Trimming removed 0 bases at V and 2 bases at J, with 17 bases between. This CDR3 region has 17 residues. The germline gives CDR1 SGHRS, CDR2 YFSETQ. CDR3 sequence reads: CASSLARRVEKNYGYTF. The CDR3 DNA reads as TGCGCCAGCAGCTTGGCACGACGGGTGGAAAAAAACTATGGCTACACCTTC.

This chain connects TRBV4-2 to TRBJ2-1; a weak D match, TRBD1 (7 bases). CDR1 is LGHNA, CDR2 YNFKEQ, per germline. The CDR3 runs 15 residues. Trimming removed 1 base at V and 3 bases at J, with 10 bases between. The CDR3 protein is CASSQGRDSYNEQFF. The CDR3 DNA follows: TGTGCCAGCAGCCAAGGGAGGGACAGCTACAATGAGCAGTTCTTC.